A selection of T cell receptor beta chains follows, all from one sample in a study of blood T cell repertoires in COVID-19. Repertoires were generated with immunoSEQ multiplex PCR, while TCRdb's copy carries only in-frame clones and drops some. The data contain 250,000 to 400,000 clones, roughly 85% of them singletons. Specimen: PBMCs or T cells enriched from blood (not recorded which). These receptors were collected from a woman aged 30 to 39 who had been exposed to COVID-19. CDR3s leave out the opening cysteine and the closing phenylalanine or tryptophan. Fields, in order: CDR3 protein, J gene, V gene.

CDR3 protein: ASSHNHRETNSPLH
J gene: TRBJ1-6
V gene: TRBV9

CDR3 protein: ASSGTANQPQH
J gene: TRBJ1-5
V gene: TRBV2

CDR3 protein: SVDPNRASLSYNEQF
J gene: TRBJ2-1
V gene: TRBV29-1

CDR3 protein: ASSIERATEQY
J gene: TRBJ2-7
V gene: TRBV19

CDR3 protein: ASSTGAGKQF
J gene: TRBJ2-1
V gene: TRBV12-3/TRBV12-4

CDR3 protein: AISDSETQY
J gene: TRBJ2-5
V gene: TRBV10-3

CDR3 protein: AWRLNRGLSAEQY
J gene: TRBJ2-7
V gene: TRBV30

CDR3 protein: ASSESGPRDIQY
J gene: TRBJ2-4
V gene: TRBV6-1

CDR3 protein: ASSQELGGQETQY
J gene: TRBJ2-5
V gene: TRBV4-2

CDR3 protein: ASSMVGDRFYGYT
J gene: TRBJ1-2
V gene: TRBV19

CDR3 protein: ASSLLAGGLYEQY
J gene: TRBJ2-7
V gene: TRBV28

CDR3 protein: ASQVGDTQY
J gene: TRBJ2-3
V gene: TRBV2

CDR3 protein: ASSRTGTPYEQY
J gene: TRBJ2-7
V gene: TRBV27

CDR3 protein: ASSPGTSDREQY
J gene: TRBJ2-7
V gene: TRBV18

CDR3 protein: ASSFTGRNEQF
J gene: TRBJ2-1
V gene: TRBV7-2

CDR3 protein: ASSEGDWPYEQY
J gene: TRBJ2-7
V gene: TRBV6-1

CDR3 protein: ASSRGQGTEQY
J gene: TRBJ2-7
V gene: TRBV28

CDR3 protein: ASSLGSSGGDTQY
J gene: TRBJ2-3
V gene: TRBV7-9

CDR3 protein: AWSETGDFSYNSPLH
J gene: TRBJ1-6
V gene: TRBV30

CDR3 protein: ASSLARAGTEAF
J gene: TRBJ1-1
V gene: TRBV7-8

CDR3 protein: ASSLEGGAYNEQF
J gene: TRBJ2-1
V gene: TRBV14

CDR3 protein: ARESGTGRVSYGYT
J gene: TRBJ1-2
V gene: TRBV2

CDR3 protein: ASSLFSGYASSTDTQY
J gene: TRBJ2-3
V gene: TRBV27

CDR3 protein: ASSPDRATQY
J gene: TRBJ2-3
V gene: TRBV7-9

CDR3 protein: ASSVGTSGTGELF
J gene: TRBJ2-2
V gene: TRBV9

CDR3 protein: ASSRELTGLNTGELF
J gene: TRBJ2-2
V gene: TRBV5-1

CDR3 protein: ASSLWEFTGELF
J gene: TRBJ2-2
V gene: TRBV27

CDR3 protein: ASISNTEAF
J gene: TRBJ1-1
V gene: TRBV28

CDR3 protein: ASSLGDSGNQPQH
J gene: TRBJ1-5
V gene: TRBV7-2

CDR3 protein: ASSFYRGAEAF
J gene: TRBJ1-1
V gene: TRBV12-3/TRBV12-4

CDR3 protein: ASSPQRGGMGNQPQH
J gene: TRBJ1-5
V gene: TRBV27

CDR3 protein: ASSVGGKYEQY
J gene: TRBJ2-7
V gene: TRBV27

CDR3 protein: ASSMRGHEQF
J gene: TRBJ2-1
V gene: TRBV19

CDR3 protein: ASSSGEAGEQY
J gene: TRBJ2-7
V gene: TRBV11-3

CDR3 protein: ASSLQGNTEAF
J gene: TRBJ1-1
V gene: TRBV5-1

CDR3 protein: ASRPSGTPNYEQY
J gene: TRBJ2-7
V gene: TRBV5-1

CDR3 protein: ASSLRRSEEKLF
J gene: TRBJ1-4
V gene: TRBV28

CDR3 protein: SVEPDMSSNEKLF
J gene: TRBJ1-4
V gene: TRBV29-1

CDR3 protein: ASSPSGHPAAGELF
J gene: TRBJ2-2
V gene: TRBV13

CDR3 protein: ASTKQGPNTEAF
J gene: TRBJ1-1
V gene: TRBV7-9

CDR3 protein: ASSSSSSGSYNEQF
J gene: TRBJ2-1
V gene: TRBV7-3

CDR3 protein: ASSQDSVVLSYGYT
J gene: TRBJ1-2
V gene: TRBV3-1/TRBV3-2

CDR3 protein: ASSLQEDTEAF
J gene: TRBJ1-1
V gene: TRBV6-9

CDR3 protein: ASSLASGYEQY
J gene: TRBJ2-7
V gene: TRBV27

CDR3 protein: ASSHLTGSETQY
J gene: TRBJ2-5
V gene: TRBV4-2

CDR3 protein: AWSVGADYGYT
J gene: TRBJ1-2
V gene: TRBV30

CDR3 protein: ASSQDLVSYGYT
J gene: TRBJ1-2
V gene: TRBV3-1/TRBV3-2

CDR3 protein: ASSRTGSYGYT
J gene: TRBJ1-2
V gene: TRBV28

CDR3 protein: ASTDDQGGEKLF
J gene: TRBJ1-4
V gene: TRBV5-6

CDR3 protein: ASTGGQLDTQY
J gene: TRBJ2-3
V gene: TRBV2